This T cell receptor beta chain is from a study of T cell changes during pregnancy in multiple sclerosis. Germline V gene lookup returns CDR1 SGDLS and CDR2 YYNGEE. V lost 3 bases, J lost 1 base, and 8 bases lay in between. The CDR3 has 14 residues. Profiling relied on immunoSEQ multiplex PCR, and the TCRdb table lists in-frame clones only, not all of them. The table shows tens of thousands of clones, with around 90% occurring only once. The sequence derives from a female donor with multiple sclerosis, enrolled in a pregnancy study. J is TRBJ1-5 and V is TRBV9; D is undetermined. The source material was CD8+ T cells from peripheral blood mononuclear cells, sampled after pregnancy. This chain's CDR3 is CASSEGVSNQPQHF. CDR3 bases: TGTGCCAGCAGCGAGGGAGTGAGCAATCAGCCCCAGCATTTT.